This T cell receptor beta chain stems from a study of identical twins. Findings and caveats of the study: Twin pairs had excess sharing that was weaker in beta out-of-frame sequences.

A universal primer binding site was introduced by template switching. The final cDNA contained unique molecular identifiers. Using its own MiXCR run on the 5' RACE reads, TCRdb lists one record per CDR3 protein. The sample lists approximately 140,000 distinct CDR3 sequences; 3% to 4.5% were seen once. Ten or more counts support this clonotype. Its antigen is unidentified. Germline CDR1 reads LNHNV; CDR2 reads YYDKDF (reference sequence). Trimming stripped 0 bases from V and 5 bases from J, with 13 bases between. This CDR3 has 15 residues. The receptor's source is a man younger than 35 in good health. V and J are TRBV15 and TRBJ1-2, with D perhaps matching TRBD1 (5 bases). Sequenced input: memory T cells sorted from blood. Here the CDR3 reads CATSREGEAIYGYTF. The DNA of the CDR3 is TGTGCCACCAGCAGAGAGGGGGAAGCAATATATGGCTACACCTTC.